This record covers a single TCR beta chain. TCRdb recomputed calls from the 5' RACE reads with MiXCR, one row per CDR3 protein. The profile shows hundreds of thousands of distinct CDR3 sequences, roughly 18% of them singletons. The V gene's germline CDR1 is GTSNPN and CDR2 SVGIG (reference sequence). V was pared by 1 base and J by 4 bases, with 6 bases of the junction left unmatched. The CDR3 consists of 14 residues. The source of the sample is a study of T-cell memory formation after mild COVID-19. The source of this sequence is an adult woman who had mild COVID-19 (a few samples of this study predate the infection). Cell type and time point are not known. The sequenced sample was PBMCs or a T cell subset sorted from them (not recorded which). The chain recombines TRBV30 with TRBJ1-2, with 7 bases aligning to TRBD1. The CDR3 is CAWSAPGQIYGYTF. DNA of the CDR3: TGTGCCTGGAGTGCCCCGGGACAGATCTATGGCTACACCTTC. Full variable domain (outside the CDR3, taken from reference TRBV30 and TRBJ1-2): SQTIHQWPATLVQPVGSPLSLECTVEGTSNPNLYWYRQAAGRGLQLLFYSVGIGQISSEVPQNLSASRPQDRQFILSSKKLLLSDSGFYLCAWSAPGQIYGYTFGSGTRLTVV.